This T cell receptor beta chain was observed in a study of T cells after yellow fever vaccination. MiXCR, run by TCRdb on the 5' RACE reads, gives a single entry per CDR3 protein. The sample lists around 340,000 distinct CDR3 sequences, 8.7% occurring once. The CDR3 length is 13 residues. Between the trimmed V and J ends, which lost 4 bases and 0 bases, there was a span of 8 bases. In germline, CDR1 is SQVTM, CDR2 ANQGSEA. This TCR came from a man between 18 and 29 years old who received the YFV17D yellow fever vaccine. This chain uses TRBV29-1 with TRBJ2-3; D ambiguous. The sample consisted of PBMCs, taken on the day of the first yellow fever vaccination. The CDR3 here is CSVGYGSTDTQYF. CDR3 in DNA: TGCAGCGTTGGTTATGGGAGCACAGATACGCAGTATTTT.